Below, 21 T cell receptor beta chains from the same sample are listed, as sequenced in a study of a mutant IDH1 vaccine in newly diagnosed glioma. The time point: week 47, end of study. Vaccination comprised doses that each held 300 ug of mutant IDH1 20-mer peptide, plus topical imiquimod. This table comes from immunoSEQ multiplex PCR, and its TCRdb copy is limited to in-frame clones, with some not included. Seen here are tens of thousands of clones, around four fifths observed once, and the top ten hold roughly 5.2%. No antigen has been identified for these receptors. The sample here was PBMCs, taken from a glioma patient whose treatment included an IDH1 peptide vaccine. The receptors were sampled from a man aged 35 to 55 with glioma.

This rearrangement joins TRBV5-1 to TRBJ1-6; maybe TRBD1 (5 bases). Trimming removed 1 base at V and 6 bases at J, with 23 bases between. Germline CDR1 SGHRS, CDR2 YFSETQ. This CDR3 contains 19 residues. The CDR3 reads CASSLTKLGGATLNSPLHF. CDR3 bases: TGCGCCAGCAGCTTGACGAAGTTAGGAGGGGCCACACTTAATTCACCCCTCCACTTT. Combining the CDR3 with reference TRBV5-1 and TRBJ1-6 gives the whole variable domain KAGVTQTPRYLIKTRGQQVTLSCSPISGHRSVSWYQQTPGQGLQFLFEYFSETQRNKGNFPGRFSGRQFSNSRSEMNVSTLELGDSALYLCASSLTKLGGATLNSPLHFGNGTRLTVT.

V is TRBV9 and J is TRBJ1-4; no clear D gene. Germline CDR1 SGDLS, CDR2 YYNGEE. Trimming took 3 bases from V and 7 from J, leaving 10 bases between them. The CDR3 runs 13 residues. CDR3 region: CASSEEYSEKLFF. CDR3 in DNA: TGTGCCAGCAGCGAGGAATACAGTGAAAAACTGTTTTTT. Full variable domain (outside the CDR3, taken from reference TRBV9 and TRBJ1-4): DSGVTQTPKHLITATGQRVTLRCSPRSGDLSVYWYQQSLDQGLQFLIQYYNGEERAKGNILERFSAQQFPDLHSELNLSSLELGDSALYFCASSEEYSEKLFFGSGTQLSVL.

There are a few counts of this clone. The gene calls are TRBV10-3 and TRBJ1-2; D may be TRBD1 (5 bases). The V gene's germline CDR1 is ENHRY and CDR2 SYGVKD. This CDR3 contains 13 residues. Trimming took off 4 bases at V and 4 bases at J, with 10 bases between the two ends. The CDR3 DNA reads TGTGCCATCAGTGCGAGGGGAGCCTATGGCTACACCTTC. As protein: CAISARGAYGYTF.

CDR3 DNA: TGCGCCAGCAGCTTGGGGACAACTAACTATGGCTACACCTTC. As protein: CASSLGTTNYGYTF. The chain carries TRBV5-1 and TRBJ1-2; D is possibly TRBD1 (5 bases). The V gene lost 0 bases and the J gene lost 0 bases, with 6 bases spanning the gap. The CDR3 has 14 amino acids. Germline CDR1 SGHRS, CDR2 YFSETQ.

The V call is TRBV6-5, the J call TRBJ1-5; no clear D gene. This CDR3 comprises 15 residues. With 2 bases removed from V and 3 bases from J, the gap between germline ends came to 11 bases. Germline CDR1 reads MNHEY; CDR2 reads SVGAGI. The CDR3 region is CASSYSPRVNQPQHF. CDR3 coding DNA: TGTGCCAGCAGTTACAGCCCAAGAGTCAATCAGCCCCAGCATTTT.

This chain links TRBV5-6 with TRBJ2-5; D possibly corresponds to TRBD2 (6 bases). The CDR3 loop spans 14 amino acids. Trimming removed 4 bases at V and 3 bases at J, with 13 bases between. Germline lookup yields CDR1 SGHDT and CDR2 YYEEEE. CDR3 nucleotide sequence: TGTGCCAGCAGCGTGGGACTGAACGAAGAGACCCAGTACTTC. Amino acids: CASSVGLNEETQYF.

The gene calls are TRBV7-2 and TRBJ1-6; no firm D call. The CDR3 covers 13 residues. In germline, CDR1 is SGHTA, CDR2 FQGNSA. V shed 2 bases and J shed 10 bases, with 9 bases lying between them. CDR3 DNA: TGTGCCAGCAGCTTAATCCGGCGCTCACCCCTCCACTTT. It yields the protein CASSLIRRSPLHF.

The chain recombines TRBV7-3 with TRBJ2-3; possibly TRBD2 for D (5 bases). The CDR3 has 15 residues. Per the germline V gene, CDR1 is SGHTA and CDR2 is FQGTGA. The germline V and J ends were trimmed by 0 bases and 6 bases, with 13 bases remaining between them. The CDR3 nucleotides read TGTGCCAGCAGCTTAACTCTGGCTAGCCGGGATACGCAGTATTTT. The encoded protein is CASSLTLASRDTQYF.

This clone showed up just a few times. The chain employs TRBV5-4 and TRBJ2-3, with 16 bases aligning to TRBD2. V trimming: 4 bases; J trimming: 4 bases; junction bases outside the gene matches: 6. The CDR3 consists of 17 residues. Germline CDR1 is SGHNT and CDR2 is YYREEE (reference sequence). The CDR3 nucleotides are TGTGCCAGCAGCCTCGGGACTAGCGGGAGGGCGTCAGATACGCAGTATTTT. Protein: CASSLGTSGRASDTQYF.

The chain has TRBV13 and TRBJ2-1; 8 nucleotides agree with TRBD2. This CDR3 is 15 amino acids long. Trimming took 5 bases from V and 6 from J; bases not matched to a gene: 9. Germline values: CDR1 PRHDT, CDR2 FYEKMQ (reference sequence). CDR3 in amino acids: CASSTTGGRGNEQFF. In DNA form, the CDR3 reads TGTGCCAGCAGCACAACGGGAGGGCGAGGCAATGAGCAGTTCTTC.

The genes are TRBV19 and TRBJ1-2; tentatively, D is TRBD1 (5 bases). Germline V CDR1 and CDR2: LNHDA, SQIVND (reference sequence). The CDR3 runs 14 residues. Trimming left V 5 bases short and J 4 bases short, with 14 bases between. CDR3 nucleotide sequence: TGTGCCAGTAGTCTCCCGGGGACCTCCTATGGCTACACCTTC. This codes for CASSLPGTSYGYTF.

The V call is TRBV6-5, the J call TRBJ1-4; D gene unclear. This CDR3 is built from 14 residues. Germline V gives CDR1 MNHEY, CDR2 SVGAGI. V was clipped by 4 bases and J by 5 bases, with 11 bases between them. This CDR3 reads CASSSPERNEKLFF. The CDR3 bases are TGTGCCAGCAGTTCGCCCGAAAGGAATGAAAAACTGTTTTTT.

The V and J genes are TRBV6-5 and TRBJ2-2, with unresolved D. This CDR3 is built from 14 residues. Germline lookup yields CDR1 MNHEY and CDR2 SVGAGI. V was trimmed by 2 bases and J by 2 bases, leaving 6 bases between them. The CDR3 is CASSYSPNTGELFF. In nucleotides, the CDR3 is TGTGCCAGCAGTTACAGCCCAAACACCGGGGAGCTGTTTTTT.

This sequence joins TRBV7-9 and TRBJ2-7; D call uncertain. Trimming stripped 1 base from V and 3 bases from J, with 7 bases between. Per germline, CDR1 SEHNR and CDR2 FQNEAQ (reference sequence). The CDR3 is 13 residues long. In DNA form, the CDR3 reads TGTGCCAGCAGCTTAGTGCCCATCTACGAGCAGTACTTC. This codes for CASSLVPIYEQYF.

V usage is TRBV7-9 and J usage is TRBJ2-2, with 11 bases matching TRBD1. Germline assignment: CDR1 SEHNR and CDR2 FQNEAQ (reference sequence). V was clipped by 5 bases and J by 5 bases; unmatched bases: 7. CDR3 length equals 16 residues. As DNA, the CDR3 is TGTGCCAGCAGCCCTGGACAGGGGGCGAGGACCGGGGAGCTGTTTTTT. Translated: CASSPGQGARTGELFF.

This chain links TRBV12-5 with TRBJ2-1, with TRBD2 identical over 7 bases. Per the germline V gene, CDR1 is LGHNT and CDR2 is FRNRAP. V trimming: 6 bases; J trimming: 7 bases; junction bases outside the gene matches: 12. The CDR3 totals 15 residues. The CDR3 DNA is TGTGCTAGTGGCCCGAGCGGGATATCTGGGAATGAGCAGTTCTTC. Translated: CASGPSGISGNEQFF. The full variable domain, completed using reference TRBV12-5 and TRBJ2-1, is DARVTQTPRHKVTEMGQEVTMRCQPILGHNTVFWYRQTMMQGLELLAYFRNRAPLDDSGMPKDRFSAEMPDATLATLKIQPSEPRDSAVYFCASGPSGISGNEQFFGPGTRLTVL.

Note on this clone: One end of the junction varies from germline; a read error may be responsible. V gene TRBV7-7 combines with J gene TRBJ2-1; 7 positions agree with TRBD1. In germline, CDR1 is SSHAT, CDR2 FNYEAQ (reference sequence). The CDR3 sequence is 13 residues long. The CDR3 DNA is TGTGCTAGCAGCCTCCAAGGGGGCGATGAGCAGTTCTTC. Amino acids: CASSLQGGDEQFF.

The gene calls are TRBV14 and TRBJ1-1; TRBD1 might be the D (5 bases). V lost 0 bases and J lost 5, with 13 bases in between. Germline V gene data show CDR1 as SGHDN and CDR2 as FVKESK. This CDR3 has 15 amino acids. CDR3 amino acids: CASSQDPAGMTEAFF. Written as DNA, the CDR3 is TGTGCCAGCAGCCAAGATCCAGCAGGGATGACTGAAGCTTTCTTT.

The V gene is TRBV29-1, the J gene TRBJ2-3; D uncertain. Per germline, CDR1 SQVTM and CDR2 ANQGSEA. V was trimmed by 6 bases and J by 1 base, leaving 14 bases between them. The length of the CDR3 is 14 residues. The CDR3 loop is CSVVGFTGTDTQYF. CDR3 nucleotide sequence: TGCAGCGTAGTTGGTTTTACGGGCACAGATACGCAGTATTTT.

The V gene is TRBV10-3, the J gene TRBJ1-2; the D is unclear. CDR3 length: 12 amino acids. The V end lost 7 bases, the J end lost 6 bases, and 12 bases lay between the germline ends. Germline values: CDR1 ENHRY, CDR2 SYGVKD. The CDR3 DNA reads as TGTGCCATCAAGGAGGGAGAGGATGGCTACACCTTC. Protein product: CAIKEGEDGYTF.

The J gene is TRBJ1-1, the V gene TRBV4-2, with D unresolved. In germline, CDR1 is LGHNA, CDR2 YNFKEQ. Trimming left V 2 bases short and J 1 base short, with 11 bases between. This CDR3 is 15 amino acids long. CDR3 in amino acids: CASSQPGTENTEAFF. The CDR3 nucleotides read TGTGCCAGCAGCCAACCTGGAACGGAGAACACTGAAGCTTTCTTT.